The rows below give T cell receptor beta chains drawn from one sample of a study of blood T cell repertoires in COVID-19. TCRdb keeps only in-frame clones here, not all; method: immunoSEQ multiplex PCR. Here the sample spans around 65,000 clones, around four fifths being singletons. What was sequenced was peripheral blood. These receptors originate from a human donor in a cohort sampled during active COVID-19. The CDR3 runs from the conserved cysteine through the conserved F or W. Each record gives: V gene, D gene, clone size, J gene, CDR3 protein, CDR3 DNA. A D gene is named only where the DNA matches it firmly. Clone size is given for some rows only: seen once, a few or many times, or a class if the clone is expanded.

>TRBV19|TRBD1|NA|TRBJ1-2
CASSIGTERLYGYTF
TGTGCCAGTAGTATTGGGACAGAACGGCTTTATGGCTACACCTTC
>TRBV3-1/TRBV3-2|NA|NA|TRBJ2-2
CASSLGGTGELFF
TGTGCCAGCAGCCTCGGAGGGACCGGGGAGCTGTTTTTT
>TRBV10-3|NA|NA|TRBJ2-7
CASTDSYEQYF
TGTGCCTCGACTGACTCCTACGAGCAGTACTTC
>TRBV5-1|NA|NA|TRBJ1-1
CASSPPSGTRNTEAFF
TGCGCCAGCAGCCCGCCTTCGGGGACAAGGAACACTGAAGCTTTCTTT
>TRBV29-1|TRBD1|NA|TRBJ2-7
CSVRDSYEQYF
TGCAGCGTTCGGGACAGCTACGAGCAGTACTTC
>TRBV27|TRBD2|NA|TRBJ2-1
CASKGLAGGGEQFF
TGTGCCAGCAAAGGACTAGCGGGGGGTGGGGAGCAGTTCTTC
>TRBV2|NA|NA|TRBJ1-2
CASRNSPQGYTF
TGTGCCAGCCGGAATAGTCCACAGGGCTACACCTTC
>TRBV6-5|TRBD2|once|TRBJ2-3
CASSLTSATDTQYF
TGTGCCAGCAGTTTAACTAGCGCTACAGATACGCAGTATTTT
>TRBV7-6|NA|NA|TRBJ2-1
CASSLGRGATNEQFF
TGTGCCAGCAGCTTAGGGAGGGGAGCTACCAATGAGCAGTTCTTC
>TRBV19|NA|NA|TRBJ2-7
CATRSDRRYEQYF
TGTGCCACCCGGTCGGACAGACGTTACGAGCAGTACTTC
>TRBV29-1|TRBD1|NA|TRBJ1-1
CSVDTGDPEAFF
TGCAGCGTGGACACAGGGGACCCTGAAGCTTTCTTT
>TRBV7-6|NA|NA|TRBJ1-2
CASSPTPGNYGYTF
TGTGCCAGCAGCCCAACCCCAGGAAACTATGGCTACACCTTC
>TRBV3-1/TRBV3-2|TRBD2|NA|TRBJ2-5
CASSQAPGLAGEETQYF
TGTGCCAGCAGCCAAGCTCCGGGACTAGCGGGGGAAGAGACCCAGTACTTC
>TRBV7-2|NA|NA|TRBJ1-4
CASSLLGQGGEKLFF
TGTGCCAGCAGCTTACTCGGGCAGGGTGGTGAAAAACTGTTTTTT
>TRBV7-6|NA|NA|TRBJ2-5
CASSLALALPETQYF
TGTGCCAGCAGCCTAGCCCTCGCCCTACCCGAGACCCAGTACTTC
>TRBV7-6|TRBD2|NA|TRBJ2-1
CASRSSGGDEQFF
TGTGCCAGCAGATCTAGCGGGGGCGATGAGCAGTTCTTC
>TRBV12-3/TRBV12-4|TRBD1|NA|TRBJ1-2
CASSLEGAYGYTF
TGTGCCAGCAGTTTAGAGGGGGCTTATGGCTACACCTTC